Described below is a single T cell receptor (beta chain) sequence and its context. Its antigen is unknown. Germline lookup yields CDR1 ENHRY and CDR2 SYGVKD. V was trimmed by 0 bases and J by 5 bases, leaving 4 bases between them. There are 12 residues in the CDR3. This specimen comes from a study of T cell responses to AZD1222 COVID-19 vaccine. Study results and limitations: Elevations in Spike-specific TCR breadth and depth followed administration of two AZD1222 doses.

TCRdb keeps only in-frame clones here, not all; method: immunoSEQ multiplex PCR. The data hold some 140,000 clones, with just under 95% observed a single time. The rearrangement uses TRBV10-3 and TRBJ2-5; D unclear. The clonotype originates from an adult who received the AZD1222 COVID-19 vaccine. Specimen: peripheral blood, collected 28 days after the second AZD1222 dose. This chain's CDR3 is CAISESWETQYF. CDR3 in DNA: TGTGCCATCAGTGAGTCTTGGGAGACCCAGTACTTC.